This T cell receptor beta chain was captured in a study of T cell changes during pregnancy in multiple sclerosis. Profiled with immunoSEQ multiplex PCR; TCRdb holds only in-frame clones, not every one. The sample has tens of thousands of clones; 89% are singletons. Looked up from germline, CDR1 is MGHRA and CDR2 is YSYEKL. This CDR3 comprises 17 residues. V was cut by 3 bases and J by 6 bases, with 21 bases left in between. Sequenced here: CD4+ T cells from peripheral blood mononuclear cells, sampled in the first trimester of pregnancy. The source is a female donor with multiple sclerosis, enrolled in a pregnancy study. The chain links TRBV4-1 to TRBJ1-5, with D perhaps TRBD1 (6 bases). CDR3 protein: CASSHTRGQLLFQPQHF. The CDR3 DNA is TGCGCCAGCAGCCACACTAGAGGACAGTTACTTTTTCAGCCCCAGCATTTT.